The 5 T cell receptor beta chains reported below all come from one sample, sequenced in a study of T cell responses to AZD1222 COVID-19 vaccine. Sequencing was performed with immunoSEQ multiplex PCR; in TCRdb, only in-frame clones are kept and a portion is missing. The repertoire includes more than 110,000 clones, around 93% of them detected once, and 2.8% sits in the top ten. The sample here was peripheral blood, taken on day 0 of AZD1222 vaccination. These receptors originate from an adult in good health.

The V call is TRBV13, the J call TRBJ1-2; D not resolved. Trimming shortened V by 6 bases and J by 4 bases, and 9 bases separated the two germline ends. There are 12 residues in the CDR3. In germline, CDR1 is PRHDT, CDR2 FYEKMQ (reference sequence). DNA for the CDR3: TGTGCCAGCAGTAGGGTATCCTATGGCTACACCTTC. Its protein product is CASSRVSYGYTF.

The chain couples TRBV7-3 to TRBJ2-1, with TRBD2 matching over 10 bases. The V segment lost 0 bases and the J segment 4 bases; nucleotides outside the gene matches: 3. The CDR3 contains 16 residues. Germline V gene lookup returns CDR1 SGHTA and CDR2 FQGTGA. The CDR3 sequence is CASSLTRTSGYNEQFF. The CDR3 DNA is TGTGCCAGCAGCTTAACGAGGACTAGCGGTTACAATGAGCAGTTCTTC.

The chain couples TRBV7-5 to TRBJ1-2. TRBV7-5 constitutes a pseudogene. This CDR3 has 15 residues. The CDR3 sequence: CVRSLVGGYVYGYTF. In DNA, the CDR3 is TGTGTCAGAAGCTTAGTGGGGGGGTACGTCTATGGCTACACCTTC.

This clone occurred a few times. The chain links TRBV19 to TRBJ1-1, with D perhaps TRBD1 (6 bases). CDR1 and CDR2 (germline): LNHDA, SQIVND (reference sequence). V was trimmed by 6 bases and J by 4 bases, leaving 15 bases between them. The CDR3 loop spans 14 amino acids. CDR3 loop: CASRRLDSFTEAFF. CDR3 coding DNA: TGTGCCAGTAGGAGACTGGACAGTTTCACTGAAGCTTTCTTT.

V gene TRBV10-2 combines with J gene TRBJ2-7; 7 bases map to TRBD2. The CDR3 length is 13 residues. Germline V gives CDR1 WSHSY, CDR2 SAAADI. V trimming: 7 bases; J trimming: 7 bases; junction bases outside the gene matches: 10. CDR3 in DNA: TGCGCCAGCAATTTAGCGGGCACGAGGGAGCAGTACTTC. This gives the protein CASNLAGTREQYF.